The 30 T cell receptor beta chains presented below share a single source sample, sequenced in a study of blood T cell repertoires in COVID-19. Clones were read by immunoSEQ multiplex PCR, and TCRdb kept only the in-frame ones, dropping some. The table lists roughly 200,000 clones, 85% of them singletons. The sample comprised PBMCs or T cells enriched from blood (not recorded which). These receptors originate from a middle-aged man who had recovered from COVID-19.

A single count supports this clone. The chain has TRBV18 and TRBJ1-1; D might be TRBD1 (6 bases). The CDR3 has 16 residues. Trimming took 0 bases from V and 4 from J, leaving 15 bases between them. Germline CDR1 reads KGHSH; CDR2 reads LQKENI. CDR3 bases: TGTGCCAGCTCACCACCCAAAAAGGTGACAGGCACTGAAGCTTTCTTT. Translation gives CASSPPKKVTGTEAFF. Variable domain in full (rest from reference TRBV18 and TRBJ1-1): NAGVMQNPRHLVRRRGQEARLRCSPMKGHSHVYWYRQLPEEGLKFMVYLQKENIIDESGMPKERFSAEFPKEGPSILRIQQVVRGDSAAYFCASSPPKKVTGTEAFFGQGTRLTVV.

The V gene is TRBV19, the J gene TRBJ2-7, with 7 bases lining up with TRBD2. J gave up 2 bases and V 5 bases, and 9 bases lay outside the gene matches. CDR1 and CDR2 (germline): LNHDA, SQIVND (reference sequence). The CDR3 runs to 15 residues. The CDR3 bases are TGTGCCAGTAGTCCGCCCCAGCGGGACCCCTACGAGCAGTACTTC. This encodes CASSPPQRDPYEQYF.

The gene calls are TRBV14 and TRBJ1-1, with TRBD1 matching 7 bases. The V gene end was trimmed by 1 base and the J gene end by 1 base; junction bases not matched to a gene: 9. The CDR3 loop spans 17 amino acids. The germline gives CDR1 SGHDN, CDR2 FVKESK. The CDR3 DNA reads as TGTGCCAGCAGCCAAGGAGCTAAACAGGGGTGGAACACTGAAGCTTTCTTT. It encodes CASSQGAKQGWNTEAFF.

This clone was recorded only once. This rearrangement joins TRBV5-4 to TRBJ2-3, with 7 bases identical to TRBD1. The CDR3 spans 17 residues. The V gene's germline CDR1 is SGHNT and CDR2 YYREEE (reference sequence). The V segment lost 4 bases and the J segment 2 bases; nucleotides outside the gene matches: 13. For the CDR3, the DNA is TGTGCCAGCAGCATACCGGGACAGAGATTCTCCACAGATACGCAGTATTTT. Translated: CASSIPGQRFSTDTQYF.

The J gene is TRBJ2-1, the V gene TRBV5-4; 10 positions agree with TRBD2. After removal of 8 bases from V and 0 bases from J, the junction contained 5 bases not matched to a gene. Germline V gene data show CDR1 as SGHNT and CDR2 as YYREEE (reference sequence). The CDR3 runs 15 residues. The CDR3 nucleotides read TGTGCCAGTGGAAGGACTAGCGGCTCCTACAATGAGCAGTTCTTC. It is translated as CASGRTSGSYNEQFF.

The rearrangement uses TRBV29-1 and TRBJ2-5; possible D gene TRBD1, 5 bases. This CDR3 has 12 residues. Germline assignment: CDR1 SQVTM and CDR2 ANQGSEA. Trimming left V 5 bases short and J 5 bases short, with 12 bases between. CDR3 coding DNA: TGCAGCGTTATCAGGGCCGATGAGACCCAGTACTTC. Its protein is CSVIRADETQYF.

The chain links TRBV11-2 to TRBJ2-5; a weak D match, TRBD1 (6 bases). With 1 base removed from V and 7 bases from J, the gap between germline ends came to 19 bases. The CDR3 runs to 16 residues. Germline V gives CDR1 SGHAT, CDR2 FQNNGV. The CDR3 loop reads CASSLVPNLEGGTQYF. DNA for the CDR3: TGTGCCAGCAGCTTAGTTCCTAATCTCGAAGGGGGGACCCAGTACTTC.

The chain recombines TRBV19 with TRBJ2-2, with 8 bases fitting TRBD2. CDR1 and CDR2 from the germline V gene are LNHDA and SQIVND (reference sequence). This CDR3 contains 17 residues. V lost 9 bases, J lost 4 bases, and 16 bases stayed unmatched. CDR3 residues: CASNPGAGGLATGELFF. The CDR3 DNA is TGTGCCAGCAACCCTGGGGCGGGAGGACTGGCCACCGGGGAGCTGTTTTTT.

This CDR3 reads CASSSGSQSRETQYF. CDR3 DNA sequence: TGTGCCAGCAGTTCCGGGTCGCAGAGTCGCGAGACCCAGTACTTC. The gene calls are TRBV28 and TRBJ2-5, with no clear D. The CDR3 has 15 residues. Per germline, CDR1 MDHEN and CDR2 SYDVKM. V was shortened by 4 bases and J by 5 bases, with 17 bases between the two germline ends.

The V gene is TRBV18, the J gene TRBJ1-5, with 9 bases fitting TRBD1. There are 14 residues in the CDR3. With 5 bases clipped from V and 5 bases from J, the junction kept 4 bases outside the gene matches. Germline V gene sequence: CDR1 KGHSH, CDR2 LQKENI. The CDR3 loop is CASSSGQGDQPQHF. The CDR3 DNA follows: TGTGCCAGCTCATCGGGACAGGGAGATCAGCCCCAGCATTTT.

This clone was counted once. The chain links TRBV5-1 to TRBJ1-6; 7 bases align to TRBD1. Germline lookup yields CDR1 SGHRS and CDR2 YFSETQ. The CDR3 has 16 residues. The ends lost 0 bases at V and 4 bases at J; junction bases unmatched: 4. CDR3 bases: TGCGCCAGCAGCTTGGCCGGGACAGCTTATAATTCACCCCTCCACTTT. The encoded protein is CASSLAGTAYNSPLHF.

The rearrangement uses TRBV9 and TRBJ2-7; a possible D gene is TRBD2 (6 bases). The CDR3 is 17 amino acids. Trimming shortened V by 4 bases and J by 0 bases, and 20 bases separated the two germline ends. The germline V gene encodes CDR1 SGDLS and CDR2 YYNGEE. CDR3 in DNA: TGTGCCAGCAGCTCAAGCAATGGGGGGTACGACTCCTACGAGCAGTACTTC. Translation: CASSSSNGGYDSYEQYF.

The genes are TRBV7-2 and TRBJ2-7; 12 nucleotides agree with TRBD2. V dropped 5 bases and J dropped 7; count of bases not matched to a gene: 12. The germline CDR1 and CDR2 sequences are SGHTA and FQGNSA. This CDR3 spans 16 amino acids. The CDR3 here is CASSVRLAGVIGEQYF. The CDR3 nucleotides are TGTGCCAGCAGCGTTAGACTAGCGGGAGTGATAGGGGAGCAGTACTTC.

This clone came up once. J is TRBJ2-1 and V is TRBV7-3, with TRBD2 identical over 7 bases. Trimming at V came to 4 bases and at J to 4 bases, leaving 10 bases not matched to a gene. Germline CDR1 SGHTA, CDR2 FQGTGA. The CDR3 runs 16 residues. The CDR3 protein is CASSSQVLAVYNEQFF. The CDR3 DNA reads as TGTGCCAGCAGCTCCCAAGTTCTAGCGGTTTACAATGAGCAGTTCTTC.

The gene calls are TRBV5-6 and TRBJ1-3, with no clear D. The CDR3 sequence is 13 residues long. Germline assignment: CDR1 SGHDT and CDR2 YYEEEE. V lost 4 bases, J lost 7 bases, and 12 bases lay in between. CDR3 protein: CASSDTLRNTIYF. The CDR3 region has the DNA TGTGCCAGCAGCGATACCCTTCGGAACACCATATATTTT.

The chain is built from TRBV7-9 and TRBJ1-1; the D gene is possibly TRBD1 (6 bases). The CDR3 consists of 13 residues. Germline assignment: CDR1 SEHNR and CDR2 FQNEAQ (reference sequence). V was shortened by 4 bases and J by 7 bases, with 13 bases between the two germline ends. CDR3 sequence reads: CASSSGQIGEAFF. DNA for the CDR3: TGTGCCAGCAGCTCCGGACAGATCGGTGAAGCTTTCTTT.

This clone was seen only a few times. The chain recombines TRBV13 with TRBJ1-1; a possible D gene is TRBD1 (5 bases). Germline-derived CDR1 and CDR2 are PRHDT and FYEKMQ (reference sequence). The CDR3 is 12 residues long. Deletions cut 6 bases from V and 9 bases from J, with 14 bases between. The CDR3 nucleotides are TGTGCCAGCAGTACAAAACCAGGGAAAGCTTTCTTT. Translation gives CASSTKPGKAFF.

Comments on this clone: The junction differs from germline at one of its ends, possibly a read error. The V and J genes are TRBV7-9 and TRBJ2-7, with 11 bases aligning to TRBD2. CDR1 and CDR2 from the germline V gene are SEHNR and FQNEAQ (reference sequence). The length of the CDR3 is 12 residues. This CDR3 reads CASSTIAGGPAW. For the CDR3, the DNA is TGTGCCAGCAGCACCATAGCGGGAGGGCCGGCGTGG.

This rearrangement joins TRBV5-4 to TRBJ2-3, with TRBD1 as a possible D gene (6 bases). Germline V gene lookup returns CDR1 SGHNT and CDR2 YYREEE (reference sequence). This CDR3 region has 14 residues. V gave up 4 bases and J gave up 2 bases, with 11 bases separating them. The CDR3 nucleotides are TGTGCCAGCAGCATGGACAGTTCCACAGATACGCAGTATTTT. This translates into CASSMDSSTDTQYF.

The chain combines TRBV7-8 with TRBJ2-3; D is unresolved. Per the germline V gene, CDR1 is SGHVS and CDR2 is FQNEAQ. Trimming shortened V by 5 bases and J by 3 bases, and 6 bases separated the two germline ends. The CDR3 sequence is 12 residues long. CDR3 bases: TGTGCCAGCAGCCTTTCAACAGATACGCAGTATTTT. Amino acid sequence: CASSLSTDTQYF.

This chain joins TRBV18 and TRBJ1-4; 8 nucleotides match TRBD1. V shed 2 bases and J 0 bases; nucleotides not matched to a gene: 2. Germline-derived CDR1 and CDR2 are KGHSH and LQKENI. The CDR3 sequence is 16 residues long. The CDR3 protein is CASSPAQGATNEKLFF. CDR3 sequence (DNA): TGTGCCAGCTCACCAGCACAGGGGGCAACTAATGAAAAACTGTTTTTT. The full variable domain, rest sourced from reference TRBV18 and TRBJ1-4, is NAGVMQNPRHLVRRRGQEARLRCSPMKGHSHVYWYRQLPEEGLKFMVYLQKENIIDESGMPKERFSAEFPKEGPSILRIQQVVRGDSAAYFCASSPAQGATNEKLFFGSGTQLSVL.

The chain recombines TRBV5-8 with TRBJ2-2; a possible D gene is TRBD1 (6 bases). The germline V and J ends were trimmed by 0 bases and 2 bases, with 11 bases remaining between them. Germline V gene data show CDR1 as SGHTS and CDR2 as YDEGEE. The CDR3 has 16 amino acids. The CDR3 DNA reads TGTGCCAGCAGCTTGGAGCCCAGGGGAAACACCGGGGAGCTGTTTTTT. Amino acids: CASSLEPRGNTGELFF.

In DNA form, the CDR3 reads TGTGCCAGCAGCCCAGTGACAGACTTTGAGGAAAAACTGTTTTTT. This sequence encodes CASSPVTDFEEKLFF. This sequence joins TRBV9 and TRBJ1-4; D is perhaps TRBD1 (5 bases). The CDR3 contains 15 residues. The germline V gene has CDR1 SGDLS and CDR2 YYNGEE. Trimming stripped 4 bases from V and 8 bases from J, with 18 bases between.

The chain joins TRBV3-1 (or the pseudogene TRBV3-2) to TRBJ2-2; D is unclear. Trimming stripped 6 bases from V and 2 bases from J, with 4 bases between. The germline V gene encodes CDR1 LGHDT and CDR2 YNNKEL (reference sequence). CDR3 length: 12 residues. The CDR3, as DNA: TGTGCCAGCAGTCATAACACCGGGGAGCTGTTTTTT. It yields the protein CASSHNTGELFF.

The chain links TRBV29-1 to TRBJ1-1; D is unclear. CDR1 and CDR2 (germline): SQVTM, ANQGSEA. This CDR3 has 13 amino acids. V was clipped by 7 bases and J by 3 bases, with 15 bases between them. CDR3 sequence: CSATRRADTEAFF. The CDR3 region has the DNA TGCAGCGCAACACGGAGGGCAGACACTGAAGCTTTCTTT.

The V and J genes are TRBV9 and TRBJ2-1; TRBD2 matches at 7 bases. Germline V CDR1 and CDR2: SGDLS, YYNGEE. The CDR3 loop spans 17 amino acids. Unmatched junction bases numbered 10, after V lost 0 bases and J lost 4 bases. CDR3 sequence: CASSVEGSGAFYNEQFF. In nucleotides, the CDR3 is TGTGCCAGCAGCGTAGAAGGAAGCGGGGCCTTTTACAATGAGCAGTTCTTC.

CDR3 residues: CASSEFRGPNTIYF. CDR3 DNA sequence: TGTGCCAGCAGTGAATTTAGAGGGCCGAACACCATATATTTT. The chain links TRBV6-1 to TRBJ1-3; D not certain. Germline loops: CDR1 MNHNS, CDR2 SASEGT. There are 14 residues in the CDR3. Trimming removed 2 bases at V and 7 bases at J, with 12 bases between.

The chain employs TRBV3-1 (or the pseudogene TRBV3-2) and TRBJ2-1, with TRBD1 identical over 7 bases. The CDR3 has 11 residues. The V and J ends lost 5 bases and 9 bases, in that order; junction bases with no gene match: 1. CDR1 is LGHDT, CDR2 YNNKEL, per germline (reference sequence). CDR3 DNA sequence: TGTGCCAGCAGCGACAGGGTTGAGCAGTTCTTC. It translates to CASSDRVEQFF.

The gene calls are TRBV11-3 and TRBJ2-7; 10 bases are shared with TRBD1. The CDR3 is made up of 15 amino acids. CDR1 and CDR2 (germline): SGHNT, YENEEA. J lost 4 bases, V lost 2 bases, and 5 bases had no gene match. The CDR3 protein is CASSLSDRGLYEQYF. Here the CDR3 DNA reads TGTGCCAGCAGCTTATCCGACAGGGGGCTTTACGAGCAGTACTTC.

In its sample, this clone was seen once. CDR3 in amino acids: CASSSHREINYGYTF. As DNA, the CDR3 is TGTGCCAGCAGTTCCCACAGAGAGATAAACTATGGCTACACCTTC. The chain carries TRBV27 and TRBJ1-2; D gene uncertain. The CDR3 extends over 15 amino acids. Trimming shortened V by 4 bases and J by 2 bases, and 14 bases separated the two germline ends. Germline lookup yields CDR1 MNHEY and CDR2 SMNVEV (reference sequence).